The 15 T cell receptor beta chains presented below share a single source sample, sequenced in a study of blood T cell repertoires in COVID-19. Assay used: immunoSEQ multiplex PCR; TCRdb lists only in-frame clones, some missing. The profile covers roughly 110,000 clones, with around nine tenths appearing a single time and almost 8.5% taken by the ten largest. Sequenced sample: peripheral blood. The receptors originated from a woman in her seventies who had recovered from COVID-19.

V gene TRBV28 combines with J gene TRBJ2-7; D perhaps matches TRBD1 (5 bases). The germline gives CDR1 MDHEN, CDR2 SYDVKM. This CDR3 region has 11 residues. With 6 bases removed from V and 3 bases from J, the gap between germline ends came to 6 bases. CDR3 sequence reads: CASRQGYEQYF. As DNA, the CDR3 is TGTGCCAGCAGGCAGGGCTACGAGCAGTACTTC.

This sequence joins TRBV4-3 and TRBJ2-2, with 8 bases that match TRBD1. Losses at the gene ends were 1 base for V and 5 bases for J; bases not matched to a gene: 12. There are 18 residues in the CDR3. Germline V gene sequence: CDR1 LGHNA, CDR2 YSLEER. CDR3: CASSQAGFAGGSTGELFF. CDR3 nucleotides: TGCGCCAGCAGCCAAGCAGGGTTCGCAGGGGGCTCGACCGGGGAGCTGTTTTTT.

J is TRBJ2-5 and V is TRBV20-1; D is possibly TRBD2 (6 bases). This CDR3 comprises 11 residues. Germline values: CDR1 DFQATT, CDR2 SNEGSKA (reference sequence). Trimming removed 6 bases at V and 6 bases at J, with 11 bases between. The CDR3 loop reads CSAPGVQTQYF. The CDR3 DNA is TGCAGTGCCCCGGGGGTGCAGACCCAGTACTTC.

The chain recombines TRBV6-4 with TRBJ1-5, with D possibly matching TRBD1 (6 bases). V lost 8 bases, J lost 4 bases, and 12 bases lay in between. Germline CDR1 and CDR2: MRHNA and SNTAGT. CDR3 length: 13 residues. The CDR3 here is CASSGEMNQPQHF. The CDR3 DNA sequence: TGTGCCAGCTCAGGGGAGATGAATCAGCCCCAGCATTTT.

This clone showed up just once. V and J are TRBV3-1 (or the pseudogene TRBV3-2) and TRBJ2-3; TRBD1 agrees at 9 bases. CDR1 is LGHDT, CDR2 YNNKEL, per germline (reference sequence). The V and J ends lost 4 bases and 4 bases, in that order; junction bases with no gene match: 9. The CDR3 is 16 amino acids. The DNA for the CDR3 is TGTGCCAGCAGCCCCCGGACAGGGGAGCCGCCAGATACGCAGTATTTT. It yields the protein CASSPRTGEPPDTQYF.

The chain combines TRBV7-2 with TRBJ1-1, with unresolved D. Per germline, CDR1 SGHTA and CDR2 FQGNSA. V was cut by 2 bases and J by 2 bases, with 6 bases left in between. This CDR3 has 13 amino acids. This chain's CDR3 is CASSLLSNTEAFF. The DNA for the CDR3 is TGTGCCAGCAGCTTATTGAGCAACACTGAAGCTTTCTTT.

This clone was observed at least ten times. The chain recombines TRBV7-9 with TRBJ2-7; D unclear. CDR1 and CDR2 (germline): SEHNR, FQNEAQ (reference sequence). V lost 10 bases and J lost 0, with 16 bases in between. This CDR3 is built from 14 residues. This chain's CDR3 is CATSYDSSSYEQYF. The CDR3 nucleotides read TGTGCCACCTCCTATGACTCCAGCTCCTACGAGCAGTACTTC.

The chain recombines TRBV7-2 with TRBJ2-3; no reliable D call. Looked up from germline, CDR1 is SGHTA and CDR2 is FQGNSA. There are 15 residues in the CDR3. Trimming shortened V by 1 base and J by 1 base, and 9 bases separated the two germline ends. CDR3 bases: TGTGCCAGCAGCTTAGTAACTCTGGGCACAGATACGCAGTATTTT. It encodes CASSLVTLGTDTQYF.

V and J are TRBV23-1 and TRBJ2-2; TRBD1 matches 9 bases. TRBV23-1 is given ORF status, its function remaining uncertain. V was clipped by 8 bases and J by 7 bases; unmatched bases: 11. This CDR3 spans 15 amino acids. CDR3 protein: CASAGTGRESGELFF. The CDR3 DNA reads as TGCGCCAGCGCGGGGACAGGGCGGGAAAGCGGGGAGCTGTTTTTT.

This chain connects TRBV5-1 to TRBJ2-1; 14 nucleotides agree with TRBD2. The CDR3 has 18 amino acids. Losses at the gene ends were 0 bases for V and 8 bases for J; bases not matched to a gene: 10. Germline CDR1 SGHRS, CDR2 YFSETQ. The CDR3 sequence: CASSLGLAGGRWSDEQFF. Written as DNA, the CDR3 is TGCGCCAGCAGCTTGGGACTAGCGGGGGGGCGGTGGTCGGATGAGCAGTTCTTC.

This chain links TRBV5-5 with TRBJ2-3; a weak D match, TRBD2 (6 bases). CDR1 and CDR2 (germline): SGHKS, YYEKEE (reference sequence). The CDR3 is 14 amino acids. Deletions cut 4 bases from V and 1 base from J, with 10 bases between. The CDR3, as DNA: TGTGCCAGCAGCCCACGCGGGGGCACAGATACGCAGTATTTT. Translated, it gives CASSPRGGTDTQYF. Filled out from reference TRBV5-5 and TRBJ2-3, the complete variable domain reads DAGVTQSPTHLIKTRGQQVTLRCSPISGHKSVSWYQQVLGQGPQFIFQYYEKEERGRGNFPDRFSARQFPNYSSELNVNALLLGDSALYLCASSPRGGTDTQYFGPGTRLTVL.

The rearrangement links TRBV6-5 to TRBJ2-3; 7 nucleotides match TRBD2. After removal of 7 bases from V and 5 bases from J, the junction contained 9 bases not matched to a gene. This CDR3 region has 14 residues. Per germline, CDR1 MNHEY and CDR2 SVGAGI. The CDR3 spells CASTAPAGRDTQYF. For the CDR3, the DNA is TGTGCCAGCACGGCCCCAGCGGGGCGAGATACGCAGTATTTT.

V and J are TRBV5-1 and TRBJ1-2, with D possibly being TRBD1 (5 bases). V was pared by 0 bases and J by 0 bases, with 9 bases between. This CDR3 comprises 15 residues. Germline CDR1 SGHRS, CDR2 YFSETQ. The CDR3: CASSLGQSANYGYTF. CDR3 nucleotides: TGCGCCAGCAGCTTGGGACAGTCGGCTAACTATGGCTACACCTTC.

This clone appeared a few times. The CDR3: CASSSTGQVEGLPLHF. The CDR3 DNA follows: TGCGCCAGCAGCTCCACTGGACAGGTCGAGGGATTACCCCTCCACTTT. The chain is built from TRBV5-1 and TRBJ1-6; TRBD1 aligns across 7 bases. This CDR3 has 16 amino acids. The V gene end was trimmed by 3 bases and the J gene end by 12 bases; junction bases not matched to a gene: 15. Germline CDR1 reads SGHRS; CDR2 reads YFSETQ.

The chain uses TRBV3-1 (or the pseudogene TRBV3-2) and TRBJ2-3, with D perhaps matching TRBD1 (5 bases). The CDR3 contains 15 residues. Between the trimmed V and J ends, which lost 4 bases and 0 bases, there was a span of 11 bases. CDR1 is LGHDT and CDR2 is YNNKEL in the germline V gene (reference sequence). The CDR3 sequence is CASSPLYRSTDTQYF. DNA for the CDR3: TGTGCCAGCAGCCCCCTCTACAGGAGCACAGATACGCAGTATTTT.